The clone carrying this T cell receptor beta chain was seen a few times. What it binds is unknown. This CDR3 is built from 14 residues. CDR1 is MNHNS and CDR2 is SASEGT in the germline V gene. V was pared by 5 bases and J by 5 bases, with 14 bases between. A single record per CDR3 protein comes from TCRdb applying MiXCR to the 5' RACE reads. This repertoire shows fewer than 250,000 distinct CDR3 sequences, less than 10% found once; its top ten account for 4.5% to 5.5%. The sample is drawn from a study of identical twins. Everyone who donated was a healthy Caucasian. Study-level results: Memory repertoires lacked the insertion deficit that abundant cord blood beta clonotypes showed.

This sequence was found in a woman younger than 35 in good health. The material sequenced was memory (CD45RO+) T cells sorted from blood. The V and J genes are TRBV6-1 and TRBJ2-3, with D unclear. The CDR3: CASSPGPLRDTQYF. The CDR3 nucleotides are TGTGCCAGCAGTCCAGGACCACTCCGAGATACGCAGTATTTT.